This is a list of T cell receptor beta chains from one sample in a study of CD8 T cells in Susac syndrome. TCRdb passed the immunoSEQ multiplex PCR reads through MiXCR, listing each CDR3 protein once. Among 400,000 to 550,000 distinct CDR3 sequences listed, more than 70% were seen once. The sample comprised CD8+ T cells from PBMCs. These receptors were obtained from a human donor with multiple sclerosis. CDR3s include the opening cysteine and the closing phenylalanine or tryptophan. The D gene is left open where the match is weak. The listing skips clone size in some rows; elsewhere it reads once, few, many or a size class.

j_call v_call clone_size cdr3_length d_call cdr3_nt cdr3_aa
TRBJ2-3 TRBV14 - 15 TRBD1 TGTGCCAGCAGCCAAGGGACAGGGCTTACAGATACGCAGTATTTT CASSQGTGLTDTQYF
TRBJ2-3 TRBV4-1 - 14 - TGCGCCAGCAGCCAAGATAGTACGGGAGATACGCAGTATTTT CASSQDSTGDTQYF
TRBJ2-1 TRBV5-1 - 13 TRBD2 TGCGCCAGCAGCTTCAAACTAGCGGATGAGCAGTTCTTC CASSFKLADEQFF
TRBJ1-1 TRBV9 - 14 - TGTGCCAGCAGCGTCACAGGAGCTGGCACTGAAGCTTTCTTT CASSVTGAGTEAFF
TRBJ2-7 TRBV9 - 14 - TGTGCCAGCAGCATAGAAGGGACCCCTGGGGAGCAGTACTTC CASSIEGTPGEQYF
TRBJ1-2 TRBV29-1 - 13 - TGCAGCGTTGATCGGGGGATTGGCTATGGCTACACCTTC CSVDRGIGYGYTF
TRBJ2-2 TRBV7-3 - 14 - TGTGCCAGCAGCTTAGACCCTGGGTCGGGGGAGCTGTTTTTT CASSLDPGSGELFF
TRBJ2-1 TRBV9 - 16 - TGTGCCAGCAGCGTCTCTAGTTTTGGCTCCTACAATGAGCAGTTCTTC CASSVSSFGSYNEQFF
TRBJ1-4 TRBV7-9 - 15 - TGTGCCAGCAGCGGAATCAGGGTAGACGGTGAAAAACTGTTTTTT CASSGIRVDGEKLFF
TRBJ2-1 TRBV4-1 - 16 - TGCGCCAGCAGCCAAGGGGTTCCTAACGTTTTTAATGAGCAGTTCTTC CASSQGVPNVFNEQFF
TRBJ1-2 TRBV4-1 - 12 - TGCGCCAGCAGCCAAGACTACGAAGGCTACACCTTC CASSQDYEGYTF
TRBJ2-2 TRBV10-1 - 14 - TGCGCCAGCAGTGAGACCGCGAACACCGGGGAGCTGTTTTTT CASSETANTGELFF
TRBJ2-7 TRBV30 few 13 - TGTGCCTGGAGTGTGGCCGGGGCCTACGAGCAGTACTTC CAWSVAGAYEQYF
TRBJ2-2 TRBV28 - 16 - TGTGCCAGCAGTTTCCTCGGGCGGGAGAACACCGGGGAGCTGTTTTTT CASSFLGRENTGELFF
TRBJ2-7 TRBV27 - 12 - TGTGCCAGCAGTACCCCTGAGGGCGAGCAGTACTTC CASSTPEGEQYF
TRBJ2-3 TRBV30 - 15 TRBD2 TGTGCCTGGGATGCCGGCGGGGGTTCCACAGATACGCAGTATTTT CAWDAGGGSTDTQYF
TRBJ2-1 TRBV6-5 - 18 TRBD2 TGTGCCAGCAGTTACTTAACCGGGACTAGCGGGAGTGTCTATGAGCAGTTCTTC CASSYLTGTSGSVYEQFF
TRBJ2-2 TRBV15 few 13 - TGTGCCACCAGCAGCGGGTGGGGCGGGGAGCTGTTTTTT CATSSGWGGELFF
TRBJ1-2 TRBV10-3 - 15 TRBD1 TGTGCCATCAGTCCCTCACCGACAGGGAACTATGGCTACACCTTC CAISPSPTGNYGYTF
TRBJ1-2 TRBV4-1 - 17 - TGCGCCAGCAGCCAGGGGACCGCGGACCTAGGCGACTATGGCTACACCTTC CASSQGTADLGDYGYTF
TRBJ2-7 TRBV28 - 15 TRBD2 TGTGCCAGCAGTTTATTGGCTAGCGGAACCGCGCCGCAGTACTTC CASSLLASGTAPQYF
TRBJ1-6 TRBV7-8 - 14 - TGTGCCAGCAGTCCGCCAGAAATAAATTCACCCCTCCACTTT CASSPPEINSPLHF
TRBJ1-2 TRBV6-1 few 15 - TGTGCCAGCGTTGGTTTTCAGAGCTTCAACTATGGCTACACCTTC CASVGFQSFNYGYTF
TRBJ2-2 TRBV11-2 - 14 - TGTGCCAGCAGCTTAGATTTACGCCCCGGGGAGCTGTTTTTT CASSLDLRPGELFF
TRBJ2-7 TRBV12-3/TRBV12-4 - 12 - TGTGCCAGCAGCCCCGGGAGCCTTAAGCAGTACTTC CASSPGSLKQYF
TRBJ2-7 TRBV27 - 14 - TGTGCCAGCAGTTTGGACCCAGACACCTACGAGCAGTACTTC CASSLDPDTYEQYF
TRBJ1-1 TRBV7-9 - 12 - TGTGCCAGCAACATAGGGGACACTGAAGCTTTCTTT CASNIGDTEAFF
TRBJ2-7 TRBV19 - 13 - TGTGCCAGTAGTACGGGGACGACCTACGAGCAGTACTTC CASSTGTTYEQYF
TRBJ2-3 TRBV6-2/TRBV6-3 - 15 TRBD2 TGTGCCAGCATCTCACGGGGACTAGCCCCAGATACGCAGTATTTT CASISRGLAPDTQYF
TRBJ2-3 TRBV7-7 - 13 - TGTGCCAGCAGCCGGCAGGGAGCAGATACGCAGTATTTT CASSRQGADTQYF
TRBJ1-5 TRBV27 few 15 - TGTGCCAGCAGTTTGGGGGGGATGGGCAATCAGCCCCAGCATTTT CASSLGGMGNQPQHF
TRBJ1-5 TRBV6-1 - 15 - TGTGCCAGCAGTGAAGCGGGTTGGGGCAATCAGCCCCAGCATTTT CASSEAGWGNQPQHF
TRBJ2-3 TRBV4-1 - 17 TRBD1 TGCGCCAGCAGCCAAGACTCTACGGGACAGGCCCCAGATACGCAGTATTTT CASSQDSTGQAPDTQYF
TRBJ1-1 TRBV7-2 - 14 - TGTGCCAGCAGCTTAGCGGAGGGCTCCACTGAAGCTTTCTTT CASSLAEGSTEAFF
TRBJ1-1 TRBV30 few 14 TRBD1 TGTGCCTGGAGTCCTGGGCAGGGGGCCACTGAAGCTTTCTTT CAWSPGQGATEAFF
TRBJ1-5 TRBV7-9 - 16 - TGTGCCAGCAGCCCATTGGGCCAGGGGAGCAATCAGCCCCAGCATTTT CASSPLGQGSNQPQHF